This T cell receptor (beta chain) came from a study of shared clonotypes between healthy human individuals (dated by TCRdb to the early 2020s). The study in broad terms: The cohort comprised a couple of women and a few men aged 18 to 49 years. Between about 0.9 and 10 billion PBMCs per donor were obtained by leukapheresis. The study deeply sequenced blood TCR repertoires of five healthy adults to estimate repertoire size and the extent of clonotype sharing between individuals. To increase sequencing depth and limit assay-specific biases, TCR repertoire library preparation and sequencing were carried out by different laboratories using diverse techniques. For each donor, CD4 naive and CD4 memory were each given three plates, CD8 naive was given two plates, and CD8 memory was given one plate. Overall study outcomes, separate from this receptor: Based on pairwise subsampling, the degree of clonotype sharing among donors was expected to be affected by sequencing depth. When a handful of donors were compared, the shared fraction of clonotypes was about 5% for naive CD4, roughly 3.4% for naive CD8, 2% to 2.5% for memory CD4, and less than 0.5% for memory CD8. Larger estimated clonotype richness was generally found for naive subsets than for memory subsets. Higher generation probabilities were observed for clonotypes shared by all four sorted-subset donors than for non-shared clonotypes. Rarefaction of sorted-subset datasets indicated incomplete sequencing despite the large sequencing depth. Because the study included a small number of donors, the genetic and exposure-history diversity represented was limited. Only blood was sampled, and tissue TCR repertoires likely differ from those in blood.

CD8 naive samples were CD45RO-negative cells positively selected for CCR7, giving a CD45RA+CCR7+ population that excluded TemRA cells. Donors were healthy HIV-negative adults with no recently reported acute infections or vaccinations. Every donor was a Caucasian adult residing in Nashville, Tennessee, USA. After blood collection by leukapheresis, PBMCs were isolated using Ficoll-Histopaque density gradient centrifugation and then cryopreserved in the vapor phase of liquid nitrogen. Analytical flow cytometry was used to check the purity and quantity of each magnetically sorted T cell population. Genomic DNA was isolated from each sorted fraction and quantified by UV absorbance on a Nanodrop 2000c. TCR CDR3 regions were amplified from genomic DNA by multiplex PCR using the deep immunoSEQ assay. Extracted genomic DNA from each cell subset was distributed evenly across all wells of several immunoSEQ 96-well plates, and each plate was treated as a replicate. For sorted subsets, roughly 200 ng of genomic DNA, equivalent to some 30,000 T cell genomes, went into each replicate PCR. Purified libraries were quantified with a Qubit 3.0 fluorometer, sized on a Bioanalyzer 2100, and re-quantified with the KAPA Library Quantification kit. Every immunoSEQ 96-well plate was sequenced on a dedicated single-read 150-cycle Illumina NextSeq 550 flow cell. The original methods were these. Because only junctional sequences without quality scores were contained in the immunoSEQ output, filtering matching that applied to full-length reads could not be performed. To assign V/J genes and CDR3, sequences were annotated against IMGT germline references using PyIR, a Python wrapper for IgBLAST v1.9. Any read was removed if the V/J assignment was weak (E-value above 1e-6), the CDR3 was missing, or the read contained stop codons, out-of-frame junctions, or ambiguous translated residues. A V3J clonotype was defined by an identical inferred V gene, J gene, and CDR3 amino acid sequence. Percentage overlap between repertoires was calculated by dividing the number of shared unique clonotypes by the size of the smaller repertoire. Repertoire richness was assessed with RTK rarefaction, the Chao1 estimator, and Recon v2.1 estimates of unobserved clonotypes. OLGA was used to compute generation probabilities for all TCRbeta clonotypes that the gDNA method yielded from a handful of donors. This is the immuneACCESS table as TCRdb keeps it, with only in-frame sequences that have V and J called. A part of the clones is gone; compared with another copy, unresolved V genes explain less than half, and the rest is unexplained. D and trimming come from the DNA, and the V and J calls and clone size come from that table. Within this sample are over 800,000 clones, with 90% to 95% of them counted one time only. About 24% of the sample rests with the top ten.

The CDR3 goes from the cysteine to the phenylalanine over 11 residues. Of all the DNA, just the CDR3 is kept, 33 bases in frame from base 1. Between the V and J ends, shortened by 5 bases and 4 bases respectively, the junction contains 5 bases. The germline V gene (reference sequence) provides CDR1 SEHNR and CDR2 FQNEAQ. This clone was seen only a few times. Its binding antigen is unknown. No much larger clone exists at a distance of one base, and base qualities are not known. The sequence derives from a man aged 30-40 years in good health. The chain employs TRBV7-9 and TRBJ1-2, with TRBD1 as a weak D call on 5 bases. Sequencing was performed on naive CD8+ T cells sorted from blood. The label giving this sample's cell subset or site can be read as: CD45RA+CCR7+. The CDR3 in this case is CASSGGYGYTF. The sequence in DNA is TGTGCCAGCAGCGGGGGCTATGGCTACACCTTC.